This T cell receptor beta chain came from a study of Ad26.COV2.S vaccination and SARS-CoV-2 variants. Whole-study findings and limits: Recipients of vaccine and of placebo showed similar breadth of their non-spike TCR repertoires. Substantial breadth was reported for post-vaccination spike-specific CD8+ and CD4+ T cells.

Data came from immunoSEQ multiplex PCR; TCRdb stores just in-frame clones and leaves some out. The table lists hundreds of thousands of clones, 80% to 95% of them singletons, with 9.5% to 15% in the top ten. The germline CDR1 and CDR2 sequences are SQVTM and ANQGSEA. The CDR3 has 13 amino acids. The junction had 9 bases not matched to a gene; V was cut back by 7 bases and J by 5 bases. The treatment is: 15 to 20 received Ad26.COV2.S at low or high dose, single or two shots; about 5 received placebo; per-sample allocation not given. It was on day 63 after the first vaccine or placebo injection that samples were taken. Its platform was an Ad26 vector, and its expressed antigen was Wuhan-strain SARS-CoV-2 spike. As for this clone: Antigen unknown.

This sequence joins TRBV29-1 and TRBJ2-7; 9 nucleotides agree with TRBD1. This TCR derives from a person between 18 and 59 years old who received the Ad26.COV2.S COVID-19 vaccine or a placebo. Specimen: peripheral blood, collected in a trial of Ad26.COV2.S vaccine versus placebo. The CDR3 coding sequence is TGCAGCGCCCTGACAGGGGGTGGGGACGAGCAGTACTTC. This translates into CSALTGGGDEQYF.